This is a list of T cell receptor beta chains from one sample in a study of blood T cell repertoires in COVID-19. Measured with immunoSEQ multiplex PCR; TCRdb has only the in-frame clones, and not every one. The sample records approximately 42,000 clones, around 75% being singletons. Sequencing was performed on peripheral blood. These receptors were obtained from a man at least 80 years old with acute or convalescent COVID-19. Each CDR3 is given with its conserved first and last residue.

CDR3 length: 16; V gene: TRBV6-6; CDR3 protein: CASSYVTSGMSYEQYF
CDR3 length: 14; V gene: TRBV19; CDR3 protein: CASSNAGINEKLFF
CDR3 length: 15; V gene: TRBV19; CDR3 protein: CASSIAGGVPGELFF
CDR3 length: 18; V gene: TRBV11-2; CDR3 protein: CASSLVRAGDSGANVLTF
CDR3 length: 19; V gene: TRBV27; CDR3 protein: CASSSGQGWGLAGAYEQYF
CDR3 length: 17; V gene: TRBV7-8; CDR3 protein: CASSSGQGAGSGNTIYF
CDR3 length: 14; V gene: TRBV7-9; CDR3 protein: CASSMGLGLDTQYF
CDR3 length: 13; V gene: TRBV7-3; CDR3 protein: CASSAGREETQYF
CDR3 length: 18; V gene: TRBV28; CDR3 protein: CASNPLIRTGGSGNTIYF
CDR3 length: 16; V gene: TRBV18; CDR3 protein: CASSPPTGGWNGELFF
CDR3 length: 15; V gene: TRBV6-5; CDR3 protein: CASTGTSGSNGELFF
CDR3 length: 15; V gene: TRBV30; CDR3 protein: CAWTGGIRYNSPLHF
CDR3 length: 12; V gene: TRBV10-1; CDR3 protein: CASSELRDEQFF
CDR3 length: 16; V gene: TRBV7-2; CDR3 protein: CASSLASGRSTDTQYF
CDR3 length: 15; V gene: TRBV6-5; CDR3 protein: CASRRDRGGTGELFF
CDR3 length: 12; V gene: TRBV28; CDR3 protein: CASSLGGGKQFF
CDR3 length: 15; V gene: TRBV10-1; CDR3 protein: CASSLSGRSPNEQFF
CDR3 length: 14; V gene: TRBV5-6; CDR3 protein: CASSSTASTYEQYF
CDR3 length: 15; V gene: TRBV6-6; CDR3 protein: CASSYSGTGEYEQYF
CDR3 length: 15; V gene: TRBV7-9; CDR3 protein: CASSLQLRGYNEQFF
CDR3 length: 14; V gene: TRBV27; CDR3 protein: CASMSRGSYNEQFF
CDR3 length: 14; V gene: TRBV29-1; CDR3 protein: CSVEDIQGDYEQYF
CDR3 length: 14; V gene: TRBV5-6; CDR3 protein: CASSPRTGGYTQYF
CDR3 length: 16; V gene: TRBV5-1; CDR3 protein: CASSFLPGQGKETQYF
CDR3 length: 15; V gene: TRBV11-2; CDR3 protein: CASSPGLLSSYEQYF
CDR3 length: 15; V gene: TRBV11-2; CDR3 protein: CASSLMVRSQETQYF
CDR3 length: 16; V gene: TRBV5-6; CDR3 protein: CASSLATGQGAYGYTF
CDR3 length: 12; V gene: TRBV2; CDR3 protein: CASSRQGTEAFF
CDR3 length: 13; V gene: TRBV12-3/TRBV12-4; CDR3 protein: CATGGGVGNTIYF
CDR3 length: 14; V gene: TRBV29-1; CDR3 protein: CSVGYGGARVGYTF
CDR3 length: 13; V gene: TRBV28; CDR3 protein: CASSRTGRETQYF
CDR3 length: 14; V gene: TRBV19; CDR3 protein: CASSIWTGNYGYTF
CDR3 length: 14; V gene: TRBV10-2; CDR3 protein: CASSIQGTTDTQYF